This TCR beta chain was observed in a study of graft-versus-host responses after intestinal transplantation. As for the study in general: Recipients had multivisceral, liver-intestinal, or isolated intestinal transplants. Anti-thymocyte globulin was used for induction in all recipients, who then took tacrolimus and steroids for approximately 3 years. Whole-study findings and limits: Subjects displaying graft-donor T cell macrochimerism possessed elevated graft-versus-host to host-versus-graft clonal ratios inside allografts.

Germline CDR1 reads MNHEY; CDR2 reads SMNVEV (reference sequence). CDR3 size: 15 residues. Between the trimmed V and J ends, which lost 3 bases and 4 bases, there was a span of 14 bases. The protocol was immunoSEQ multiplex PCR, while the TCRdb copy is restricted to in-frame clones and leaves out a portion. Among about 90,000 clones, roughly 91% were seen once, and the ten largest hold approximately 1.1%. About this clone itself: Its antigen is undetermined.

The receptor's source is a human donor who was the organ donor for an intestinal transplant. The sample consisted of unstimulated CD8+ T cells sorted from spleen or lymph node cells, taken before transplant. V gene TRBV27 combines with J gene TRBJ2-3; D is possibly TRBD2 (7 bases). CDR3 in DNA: TGTGCCAGCAGTTTGGGGGGGCCCGTTCCAGATACGCAGTATTTT. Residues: CASSLGGPVPDTQYF.